This TCR beta chain comes out of a study of T cell responses to AZD1222 COVID-19 vaccine. Whole-study findings and limits: The study reported that nearly half of spike-specific TCRs target unmutated variant regions. Donors skewed white British and female; clonal diversity was possibly underestimated. Baseline testing showed seropositivity in only a handful of AZD1222 recipients.

The method was immunoSEQ multiplex PCR; TCRdb's version includes in-frame clones alone and lacks a portion of them. This sample carries some 69,000 clones, roughly 85% of them seen once, and the ten largest clones take around 19%. The CDR3 consists of 18 residues. V gave up 0 bases and J gave up 2 bases; unmatched junction bases: 9. CDR1 is SGDLS and CDR2 is YYNGEE in the germline V gene. Of note for this clone: Its antigen is still unknown.

The material was peripheral blood, obtained on day 0 of AZD1222 vaccination. The TCR comes from an adult in good health. J is TRBJ2-3 and V is TRBV9, with 10 bases that match TRBD2. CDR3 loop: CASSVDPSSGGYTDTQYF. The CDR3 DNA is TGTGCCAGCAGCGTAGATCCGAGTAGCGGGGGGTACACAGATACGCAGTATTTT.